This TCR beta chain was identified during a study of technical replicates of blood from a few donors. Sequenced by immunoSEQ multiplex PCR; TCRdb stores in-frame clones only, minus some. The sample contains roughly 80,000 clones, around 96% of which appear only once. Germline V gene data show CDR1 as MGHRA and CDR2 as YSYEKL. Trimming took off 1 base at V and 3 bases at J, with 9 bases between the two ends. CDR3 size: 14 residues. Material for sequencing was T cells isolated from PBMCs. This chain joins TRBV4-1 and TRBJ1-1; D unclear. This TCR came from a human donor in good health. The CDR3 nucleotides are TGCGCCAGCAGCCAAGTGTGGCCAGACACTGAAGCTTTCTTT. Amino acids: CASSQVWPDTEAFF.